The 7 T cell receptor beta chains reported below all come from one sample, sequenced in a study of shared clonotypes between healthy human individuals. Sequencing was performed with immunoSEQ multiplex PCR; in TCRdb, only in-frame clones are kept and a portion is missing. The table has about a million clones, 60% to 80% seen once. Sequenced sample: memory CD4+ T cells sorted from blood. Subset described: CD45RA-negative fraction. These receptors came from a young man in good health.

CDR3: CASGRSGGAEAFF. The CDR3 DNA reads TGTGCCAGCGGACGCTCAGGGGGCGCTGAAGCTTTCTTT. V is TRBV6-5 and J is TRBJ1-1; 8 bases map to TRBD1. V lost 8 bases, J lost 6 bases, and 8 bases stayed unmatched. Germline assignment: CDR1 MNHEY and CDR2 SVGAGI. The CDR3 covers 13 residues.

The rearrangement links TRBV5-1 to TRBJ2-7; 10 bases line up with TRBD1. This CDR3 has 17 residues. V gave up 7 bases and J gave up 5 bases; unmatched junction bases: 18. The germline V gene has CDR1 SGHRS and CDR2 YFSETQ. Here the CDR3 DNA reads TGCGCCAGCGCGAGAGGAATCGCCGGACAGGGGGGTAACGAGCAGTACTTC. Its protein is CASARGIAGQGGNEQYF.

This clone was picked up a small number of times. This sequence joins TRBV2 and TRBJ2-3; 7 nucleotides line up with TRBD2. The germline V gene encodes CDR1 SNHLY and CDR2 FYNNEI. The CDR3 totals 13 residues. V was clipped by 8 bases and J by 5 bases; unmatched bases: 7. Here the CDR3 reads CASARGEVDTQYF. For the CDR3, the DNA is TGTGCCAGCGCCCGGGGGGAGGTAGATACGCAGTATTTT.

The CDR3 coding sequence is TGTGCCTGGGGCGGACAGGGCCAGGGTCAGCCCCAGCATTTT. It yields the protein CAWGGQGQGQPQHF. This chain links TRBV30 with TRBJ1-5; 8 bases agree with TRBD1. J gave up 6 bases and V 5 bases, and 9 bases lay outside the gene matches. In germline, CDR1 is GTSNPN, CDR2 SVGIG (reference sequence). The CDR3 spans 14 residues.

For this clone: Other DNA sequences of this sample code for an identical CDR3. This chain uses TRBV7-2 with TRBJ2-1; D may correspond to TRBD1 or TRBD2 (5 bases each). This CDR3 spans 15 amino acids. V shed 1 base and J shed 2 bases, with 9 bases lying between them. The germline gives CDR1 SGHTA, CDR2 FQGNSA. For the CDR3, the DNA is TGTGCCAGCAGCTTAGATAGGGGAGCCTACAATGAGCAGTTCTTC. Its protein is CASSLDRGAYNEQFF.

This chain links TRBV5-4 with TRBJ2-1, with 11 bases that match TRBD2. V lost 0 bases and J lost 14; bases outside the gene matches: 4. The germline gives CDR1 SGHNT, CDR2 YYREEE (reference sequence). This CDR3 is built from 13 residues. CDR3 loop: CASSLDSGRAEFF. CDR3 nucleotides: TGTGCCAGCAGCTTGGATAGCGGGAGGGCCGAGTTCTTC.

This sequence joins TRBV6-6 and TRBJ1-5; no firm D call. V was shortened by 5 bases and J by 3 bases, with 5 bases between the two germline ends. This CDR3 is built from 12 residues. Germline V gene data show CDR1 as MNHNY and CDR2 as SVGAGI (reference sequence). Here the CDR3 reads CASSSNNQPQHF. The DNA for the CDR3 is TGTGCCAGCAGTAGTAACAATCAGCCCCAGCATTTT.